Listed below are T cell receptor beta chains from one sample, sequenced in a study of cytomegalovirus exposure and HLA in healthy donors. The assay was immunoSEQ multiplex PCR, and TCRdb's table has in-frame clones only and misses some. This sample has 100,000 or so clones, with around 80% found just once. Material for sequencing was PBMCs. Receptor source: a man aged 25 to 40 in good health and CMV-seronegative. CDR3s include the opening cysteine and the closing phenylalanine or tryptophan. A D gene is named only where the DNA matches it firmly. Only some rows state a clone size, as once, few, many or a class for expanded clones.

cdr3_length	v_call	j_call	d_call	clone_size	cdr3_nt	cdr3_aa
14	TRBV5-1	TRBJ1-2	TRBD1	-	TGCGCCAGCAGCCTGGGACAGCTAAACTATGGCTACACCTTC	CASSLGQLNYGYTF
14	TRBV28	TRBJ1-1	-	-	TGTGCCAGCAGTTTACCTGACAGGAACACTGAAGCTTTCTTT	CASSLPDRNTEAFF
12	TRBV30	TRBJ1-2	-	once	TGTGCCTGCCCCGACAGCCTCTATGGCTACACCTTC	CACPDSLYGYTF
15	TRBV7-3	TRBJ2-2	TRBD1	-	TGTGCCAGCAGCTCGCCGCAGGGGGCCGCCGGGGAGCTGTTTTTT	CASSSPQGAAGELFF
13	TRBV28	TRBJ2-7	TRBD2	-	TGTGCCTCGCGACCGGGGGGTTCCTACGAGCAGTACTTC	CASRPGGSYEQYF
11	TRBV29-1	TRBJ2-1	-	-	TGCAGCGGAGTAGCCGGGGAGAGGGCGTTCTTC	CSGVAGERAFF
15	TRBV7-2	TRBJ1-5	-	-	TGTGCCAGCAGCTGGGGGGGATATAGCAATCAGCCCCAGCATTTT	CASSWGGYSNQPQHF
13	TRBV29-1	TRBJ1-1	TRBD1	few	TGCAGCGCTCCGGGACAGCCTAACACTGAAGCTTTCTTT	CSAPGQPNTEAFF
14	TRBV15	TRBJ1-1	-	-	TGTGCCACCAGCAGAGAAAAAGGGGCCACTGAAGCTTTCTTT	CATSREKGATEAFF
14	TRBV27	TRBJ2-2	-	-	TGTGCCAGCAGTCCACTAGGTTACTCCGGGGAGCTGTTTTTT	CASSPLGYSGELFF
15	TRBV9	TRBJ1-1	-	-	TGTGCCAGCAGCCCCAGGGACAACCTGAACACTGAAGCTTTCTTT	CASSPRDNLNTEAFF
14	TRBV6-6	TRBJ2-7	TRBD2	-	TGTGCCAGCAGCCATCCCGGGGGAGGGTTCGAGCAGTACTTC	CASSHPGGGFEQYF
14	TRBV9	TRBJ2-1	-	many	TGTGCCAGCAGCGGAGGCCATCAGTCCAATGAGCAGTTCTTC	CASSGGHQSNEQFF
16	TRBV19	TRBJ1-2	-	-	TGTGCCAGTAGTATGCTGAGAGGCCAAGGAAGCTATGGCTACACCTTC	CASSMLRGQGSYGYTF
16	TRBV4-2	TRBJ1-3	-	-	TGTGCCAGCAGCCAAGAAAGGCCGACAGGTGGAAACACCATATATTTT	CASSQERPTGGNTIYF
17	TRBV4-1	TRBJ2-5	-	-	TGCGCCAGCAGCCAAGGTTGGACTCTAGCTCCCAAAGAGACCCAGTACTTC	CASSQGWTLAPKETQYF
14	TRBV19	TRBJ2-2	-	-	TGTGCCAGTAGTATTGGGGCGGACACCGGGGAGCTGTTTTTT	CASSIGADTGELFF
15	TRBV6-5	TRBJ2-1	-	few	TGTGCCAGCAGGACTACTAGTTCTCTCGGTAATGAGCAGTTCTTC	CASRTTSSLGNEQFF
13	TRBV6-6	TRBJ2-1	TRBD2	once	TGTGCCAGCACGCGGGAGGTCGACAATGAGCAGTTCTTC	CASTREVDNEQFF
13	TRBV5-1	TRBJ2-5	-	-	TGCGCCAGCAGCTCGGGGGGCGGAGAGACCCAGTACTTC	CASSSGGGETQYF
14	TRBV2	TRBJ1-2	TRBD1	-	TGTGCCAGCAGTACTCGACAGGGGCAAGGTGGCTACACCTTC	CASSTRQGQGGYTF
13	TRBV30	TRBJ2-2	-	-	TGTGCCTGGAGTAGCATGGACACCGGGGAGCTGTTTTTT	CAWSSMDTGELFF
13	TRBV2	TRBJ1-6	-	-	TGTGCCAGCAGTGAGTCCCAAAGCTCACCCCTCCACTTT	CASSESQSSPLHF
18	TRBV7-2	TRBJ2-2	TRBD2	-	TGTGCCAGCAGCTTAGACGCTAGCGGATACATGAACACCGGGGAGCTGTTTTTT	CASSLDASGYMNTGELFF
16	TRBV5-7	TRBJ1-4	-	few	TGTGCCAGCTCCGTCGTAGGGGATAGAAGCTCTGAAAAACTGTTTTTT	CASSVVGDRSSEKLFF
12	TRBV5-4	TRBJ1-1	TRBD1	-	TGTGCCACGAGACAGGGACACACTGAAGCTTTCTTT	CATRQGHTEAFF
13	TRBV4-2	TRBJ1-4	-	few	TGTGCCAGCAGCCGACAGGACAATGAAAAACTGTTTTTT	CASSRQDNEKLFF
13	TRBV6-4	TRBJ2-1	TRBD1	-	TGTGCCAGCAGTCCAGACAGGGGAGGTGAGCAGTTCTTC	CASSPDRGGEQFF
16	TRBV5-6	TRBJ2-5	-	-	TGTGCCAGCAGCTTGGCTCTTGCCAGGGACTTAAAGACCCAGTACTTC	CASSLALARDLKTQYF
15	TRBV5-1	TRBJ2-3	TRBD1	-	TGCGCCAGCAGCTACCTGACAGGGGGCATGGATACGCAGTATTTT	CASSYLTGGMDTQYF
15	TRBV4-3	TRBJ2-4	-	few	TGCGCCAGCAGCCAAGATGAAGGGAGTAAAAACATTCAGTACTTC	CASSQDEGSKNIQYF
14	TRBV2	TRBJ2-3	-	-	TGTGCCAGCAGCCTATCCTCGACAGCAGATACGCAGTATTTT	CASSLSSTADTQYF
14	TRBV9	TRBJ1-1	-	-	TGTGCCAGCAGTCACAGGGCCCTGAACACTGAAGCTTTCTTT	CASSHRALNTEAFF
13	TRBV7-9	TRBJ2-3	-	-	TGTGCCAGCAGTCCCAAGGGGCCAGATACGCAGTATTTT	CASSPKGPDTQYF
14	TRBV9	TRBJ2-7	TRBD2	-	TGTGCCAGCAGCGCGACTAGCGGAACCTACGAGCAGTACTTC	CASSATSGTYEQYF
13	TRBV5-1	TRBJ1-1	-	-	TGCGCCAGCAGCCGGACAGCGAACACTGAAGCTTTCTTT	CASSRTANTEAFF
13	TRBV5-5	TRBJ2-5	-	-	TGTGCCAGCAGCTTGTGGTACGGAGAGACCCAGTACTTC	CASSLWYGETQYF
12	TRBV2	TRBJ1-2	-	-	TGTGCCAGCTGGGCCCATAACTATGGCTACACCTTC	CASWAHNYGYTF
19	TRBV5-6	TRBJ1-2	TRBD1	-	TGTGCCAGCAGCTTAACCCCACCGGGACAGGGAAGAGGGAACTATGGCTACACCTTC	CASSLTPPGQGRGNYGYTF
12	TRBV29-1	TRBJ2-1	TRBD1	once	TGCAGCGTACAGGGGGACCACAATGAGCAGTTCTTC	CSVQGDHNEQFF
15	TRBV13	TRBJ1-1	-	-	TGTGCCAGCAGCTTAGCGGGTGGAATGGGGCTTGAAGCTTTCTTT	CASSLAGGMGLEAFF
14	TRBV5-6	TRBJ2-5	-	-	TGTGCCAGCAGCCCGGAGGGTTTTCGAGAGACCCAGTACTTC	CASSPEGFRETQYF
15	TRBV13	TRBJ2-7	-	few	TGTGCCAGCAGCGATCGTACTAGCTGGGGCTACGAGCAGTACTTC	CASSDRTSWGYEQYF
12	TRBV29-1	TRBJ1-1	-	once	TGCAGCGTTAGCCAGGACAGCCCTGAAGCTTTCTTT	CSVSQDSPEAFF
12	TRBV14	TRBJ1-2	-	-	TGTGCCAGCAGCCAGAACAGCTATGGCTACACCTTC	CASSQNSYGYTF
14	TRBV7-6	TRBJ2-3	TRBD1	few	TGTGCCAGCAGTTTGGACAGGGCGACAGATACGCAGTATTTT	CASSLDRATDTQYF
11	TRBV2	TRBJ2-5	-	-	TGTGCCAGCATCGGGGAAGAGACCCAGTACTTC	CASIGEETQYF
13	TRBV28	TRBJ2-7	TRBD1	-	TGTGCCAGCAGTAAGAACGGACAGGGGTGGCAGTACTTC	CASSKNGQGWQYF
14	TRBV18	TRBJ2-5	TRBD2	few	TGTGCCAGCTCCACCAGCGGGATGTCAGAGACCCAGTACTTC	CASSTSGMSETQYF
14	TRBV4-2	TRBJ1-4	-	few	TGTGCCAGCAGCCAAGTCCAGGGTGGTGAAAAACTGTTTTTT	CASSQVQGGEKLFF
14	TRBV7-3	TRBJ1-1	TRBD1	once	TGTGCCAGCAGTTCCGGGACAGGGAACACTGAAGCTTTCTTT	CASSSGTGNTEAFF